In this sample, the clone carrying this T cell receptor (beta chain) turned up many times. The antigen is unknown. The data were obtained in a study of T cells after yellow fever vaccination. As for the study in general: Fractions of low cell number were prepared using SMART-Seq v4 Ultra Low Input. Points from the study as a whole: Primary-vaccination clones mostly resurfaced post-booster (around 96% CD4, roughly 90% CD8). A minor fraction of clonotypes spanned both CD4 and CD8 compartments. It was the secondary response that reached its peak faster, day 5 versus 15, but it was weaker.

J lost 7 bases, V lost 5 bases, and 0 bases had no gene match. The germline V gene encodes CDR1 DFQATT and CDR2 SNEGSKA (reference sequence). The length of the CDR3 is 13 residues. One entry per CDR3 protein, called by TCRdb with MiXCR from the 5' RACE reads. The profile shows about 340,000 distinct CDR3 sequences, 3% to 4.5% of them singletons. The sequenced sample was PBMCs, obtained 5 days after the yellow fever booster vaccination. V gene TRBV20-1 combines with J gene TRBJ2-4; 15 nucleotides line up with TRBD2. This clonotype originated in a man between 18 and 35 years old who received the YFV17D yellow fever vaccine. This CDR3 is CSAGTSGGNIQYF. The DNA for the CDR3 is TGCAGTGCTGGGACTAGCGGGGGGAACATTCAGTACTTC.